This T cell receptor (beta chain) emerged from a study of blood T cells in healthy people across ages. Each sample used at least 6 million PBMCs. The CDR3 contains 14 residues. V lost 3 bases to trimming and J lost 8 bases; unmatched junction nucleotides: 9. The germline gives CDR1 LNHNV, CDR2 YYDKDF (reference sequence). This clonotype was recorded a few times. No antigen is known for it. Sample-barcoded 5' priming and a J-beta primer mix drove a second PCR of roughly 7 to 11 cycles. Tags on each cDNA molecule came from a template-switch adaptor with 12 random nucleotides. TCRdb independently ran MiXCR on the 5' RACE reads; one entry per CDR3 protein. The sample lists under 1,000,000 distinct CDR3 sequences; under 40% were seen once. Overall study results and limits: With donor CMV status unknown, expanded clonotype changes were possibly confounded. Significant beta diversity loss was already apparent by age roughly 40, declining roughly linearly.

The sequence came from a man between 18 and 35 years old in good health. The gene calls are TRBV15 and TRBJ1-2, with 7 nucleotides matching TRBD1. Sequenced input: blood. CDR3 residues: CATSRDYRGSGYTF. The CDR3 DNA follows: TGTGCCACCAGCAGGGATTACAGGGGTTCGGGCTACACCTTC.